The next 2 T cell receptor beta chains were all read from a single sample in a study of early T cells in non-severe SARS-CoV-2 infection. TCRdb redid the calling of the 5' RACE reads with MiXCR, one entry per CDR3 protein. Of about 22,000 distinct CDR3 sequences listed, approximately 5% are singletons. The sample consisted of whole blood. The receptors here all came from an adult who was a healthcare worker with PCR-confirmed SARS-CoV-2 infection or an uninfected control (not recorded which).

The chain has TRBV28 and TRBJ1-1, with D maybe TRBD1 (5 bases). V lost 3 bases and J 2 bases, leaving 7 bases between the germline ends. From germline, CDR1 is MDHEN and CDR2 SYDVKM. The CDR3 is 13 amino acids. The CDR3 is CASSFGGNTEAFF. DNA for the CDR3: TGTGCCAGCAGTTTCGGGGGAAACACTGAAGCTTTCTTT.

The chain links TRBV3-1 to TRBJ1-5; D may be TRBD1 (6 bases). Germline V gene sequence: CDR1 LGHDT, CDR2 YNNKEL (reference sequence). CDR3 length: 14 residues. V gave up 3 bases and J gave up 4 bases, with 10 bases separating them. The CDR3 loop reads CASSHGQLNQPQHF. CDR3 in DNA: TGTGCCAGCAGCCATGGACAGCTGAATCAGCCCCAGCATTTT. The entire variable domain, with the rest obtained from reference TRBV3-1 and TRBJ1-5, is as follows: DTAVSQTPKYLVTQMGNDKSIKCEQNLGHDTMYWYKQDSKKFLKIMFSYNNKELIINETVPNRFSPKSPDKAHLNLHINSLELGDSAVYFCASSHGQLNQPQHFGDGTRLSIL.